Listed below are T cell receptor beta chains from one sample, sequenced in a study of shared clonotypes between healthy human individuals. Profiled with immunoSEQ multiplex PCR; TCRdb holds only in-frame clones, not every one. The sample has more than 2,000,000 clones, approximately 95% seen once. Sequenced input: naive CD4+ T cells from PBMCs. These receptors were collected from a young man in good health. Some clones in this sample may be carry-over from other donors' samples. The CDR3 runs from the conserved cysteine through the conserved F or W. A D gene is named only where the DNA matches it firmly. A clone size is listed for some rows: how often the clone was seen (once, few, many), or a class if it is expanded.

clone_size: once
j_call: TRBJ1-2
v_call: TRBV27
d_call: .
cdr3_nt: TGTGCCAGCAGTCCCATACGGGGGAAAGGCTATGGCTACACCTTC
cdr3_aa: CASSPIRGKGYGYTF

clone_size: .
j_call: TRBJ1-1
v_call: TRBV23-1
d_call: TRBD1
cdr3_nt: TGCGCCAGCAGTCGATGGGACAGCTCGGAGGCGTACACTGAAGCTTTCTTT
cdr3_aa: CASSRWDSSEAYTEAFF

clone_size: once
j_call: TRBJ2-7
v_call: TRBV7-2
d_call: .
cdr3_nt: TGTGCCAGCAGCCAGGGAGTTACCACATACTACGAGCAGTACTTC
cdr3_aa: CASSQGVTTYYEQYF

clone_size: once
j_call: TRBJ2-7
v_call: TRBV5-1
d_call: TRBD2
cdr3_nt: TGCGCCAGCAGCTTGGGGCTAGCGGGAGCCCTTGCCTACGAGCAGTACTTC
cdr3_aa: CASSLGLAGALAYEQYF

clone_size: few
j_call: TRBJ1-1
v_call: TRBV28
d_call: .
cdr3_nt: TGTGCCAGCAGTGACCTCTTGAACACTGAAGCTTTCTTT
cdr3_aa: CASSDLLNTEAFF

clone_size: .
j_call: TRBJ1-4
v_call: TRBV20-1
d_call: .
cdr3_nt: TGCAGTGCTCCAACATGGGAAAAACTGTTTTTT
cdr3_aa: CSAPTWEKLFF

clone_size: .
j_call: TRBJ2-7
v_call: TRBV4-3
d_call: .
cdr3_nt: TGCGCCAGCAGCCGGCCTTACGAGCAGTACTTC
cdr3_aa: CASSRPYEQYF

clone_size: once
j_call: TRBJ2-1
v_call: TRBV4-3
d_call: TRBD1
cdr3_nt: TGCGCCAGCAGCCGCGACAGGGGGCGGCTAGTTGGTAGCTCCTACAATGAGCAGTTCTTC
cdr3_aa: CASSRDRGRLVGSSYNEQFF

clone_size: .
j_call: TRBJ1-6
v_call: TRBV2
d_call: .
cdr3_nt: TGTGCCAGCAGTGACGGTCGAAATTCACCCCTCCACTTT
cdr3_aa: CASSDGRNSPLHF

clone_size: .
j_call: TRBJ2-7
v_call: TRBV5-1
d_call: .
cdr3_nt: TGCGCCAGCAGCTTGGGCGTGTATCTGGGCGAGCAGTACTTC
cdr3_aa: CASSLGVYLGEQYF

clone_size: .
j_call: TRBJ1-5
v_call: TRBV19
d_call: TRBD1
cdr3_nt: TGTGCCAGTAGTATACACGGGACAGACAGCAATCAGCCCCAGCATTTT
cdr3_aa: CASSIHGTDSNQPQHF

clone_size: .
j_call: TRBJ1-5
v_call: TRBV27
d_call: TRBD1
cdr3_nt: TGTGCCAGCAGTCCCGGGACAGGGAAAGCCAATCAGCCCCAGCATTTT
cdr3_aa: CASSPGTGKANQPQHF

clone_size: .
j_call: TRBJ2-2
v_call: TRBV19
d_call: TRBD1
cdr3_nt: TGTGCCAGTAGTATCCGGGACAGGGGTGGGACCGGGGAGCTGTTTTTT
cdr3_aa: CASSIRDRGGTGELFF

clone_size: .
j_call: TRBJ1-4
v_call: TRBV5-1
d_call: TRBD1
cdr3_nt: TGCGCCAGCCGACACACAGGGGGCGCGGGAAGGGAAGAAAAACTGTTTTTT
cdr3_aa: CASRHTGGAGREEKLFF

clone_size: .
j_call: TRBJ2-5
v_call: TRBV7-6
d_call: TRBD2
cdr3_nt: TGTGCCAGCAGCTTAGCTTCAGCGGGACTGGGAGAGACCCAGTACTTC
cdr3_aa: CASSLASAGLGETQYF

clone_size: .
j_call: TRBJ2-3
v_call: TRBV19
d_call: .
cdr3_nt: TGTGCCAGTAGTGCCATAAGCACAGATACGCAGTATTTT
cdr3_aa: CASSAISTDTQYF

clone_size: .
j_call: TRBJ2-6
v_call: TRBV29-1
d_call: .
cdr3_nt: TGCAGCGTTGAAGACCTTCAACAGGGACCAGCCTCTGGGGCCAACGTCCTGACTTTC
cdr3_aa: CSVEDLQQGPASGANVLTF

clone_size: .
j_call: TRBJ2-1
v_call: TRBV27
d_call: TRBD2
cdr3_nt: TGTGCCAGCAGGCTTAGCGGGAGAAACAATGAGCAGTTCTTC
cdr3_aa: CASRLSGRNNEQFF

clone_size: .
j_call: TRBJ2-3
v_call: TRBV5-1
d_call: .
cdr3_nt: TGCGCCAGCACTCCGGGACGCACAGATACGCAGTATTTT
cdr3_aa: CASTPGRTDTQYF

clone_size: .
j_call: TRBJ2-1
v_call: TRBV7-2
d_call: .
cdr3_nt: TGTGCCAGCAGCCAAGCCGGCGGGGGCCTTACCTACAATGAGCAGTTCTTC
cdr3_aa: CASSQAGGGLTYNEQFF

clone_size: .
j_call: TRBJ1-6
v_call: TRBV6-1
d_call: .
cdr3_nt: TGTGCCAGCAGGCGGGACCCGGACGGGAATTCACCCCTCCACTTT
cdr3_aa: CASRRDPDGNSPLHF

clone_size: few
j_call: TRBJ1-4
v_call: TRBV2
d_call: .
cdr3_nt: TGTGCCAGCAGCGCACAGGATACAACTAATGAAAAACTGTTTTTT
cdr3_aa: CASSAQDTTNEKLFF

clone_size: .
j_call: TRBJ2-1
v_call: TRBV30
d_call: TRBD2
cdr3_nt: TGTGCCTGGAGTCGGTATTGGGGGACTAACTCCTACAATGAGCAGTTCTTC
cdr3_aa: CAWSRYWGTNSYNEQFF

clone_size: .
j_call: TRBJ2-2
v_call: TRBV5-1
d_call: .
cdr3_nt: TGCGCCAGCAGCTTTTACGTCACCGGGGAGCTGTTTTTT
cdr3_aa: CASSFYVTGELFF

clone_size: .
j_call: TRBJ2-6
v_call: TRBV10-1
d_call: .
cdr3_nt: TGCGCCAGCAGTAGGCTCACCGCACAAAGTCGGGCCAACGTCCTGACTTTC
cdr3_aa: CASSRLTAQSRANVLTF